This T cell receptor (beta chain) was recorded in a study of CD8 T cells in ankylosing spondylitis. Overall study findings and caveats: Clones tied to disease were said to be significantly enriched in matched ankylosing spondylitis synovial fluid. Fewer than 10 highly homologous variants formed a TCR beta motif that appeared characteristic of ankylosing spondylitis blood.

Each CDR3 protein is one row after TCRdb ran MiXCR on the 5' RACE reads. The sample records some 700,000 distinct CDR3 sequences, 15% to 20% being singletons. Germline lookup yields CDR1 KGHSH and CDR2 LQKENI. The CDR3 spans 16 residues. V was trimmed by 3 bases and J by 4 bases, leaving 17 bases between them. This clonotype was counted only a few times. As yet, its antigen is unknown. The sample was blood, either unsorted or a sorted T cell fraction (not recorded which). The sequence came from a male donor with ankylosing spondylitis. The genes are TRBV18 and TRBJ2-3; D tentatively fits TRBD1 or TRBD2 (5 bases each). CDR3 DNA: TGTGCCAGCTCACCTTCGGGACCGGCCCCCCCAGATACGCAGTATTTT. Translated, it gives CASSPSGPAPPDTQYF.